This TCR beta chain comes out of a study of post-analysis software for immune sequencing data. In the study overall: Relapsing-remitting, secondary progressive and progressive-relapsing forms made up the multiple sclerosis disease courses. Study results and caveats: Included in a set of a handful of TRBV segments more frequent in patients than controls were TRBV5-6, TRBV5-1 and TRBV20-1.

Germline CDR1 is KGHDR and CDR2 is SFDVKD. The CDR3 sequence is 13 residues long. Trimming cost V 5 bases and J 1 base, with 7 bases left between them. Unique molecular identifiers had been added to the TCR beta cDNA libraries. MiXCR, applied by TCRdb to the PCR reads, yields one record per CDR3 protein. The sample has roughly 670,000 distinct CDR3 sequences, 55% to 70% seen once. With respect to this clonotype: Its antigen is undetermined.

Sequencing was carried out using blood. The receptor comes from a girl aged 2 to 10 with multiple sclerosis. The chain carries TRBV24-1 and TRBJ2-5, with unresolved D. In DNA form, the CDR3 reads TGTGCCACCAGTGGCAGGTTCCAAGAGACCCAGTACTTC. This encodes CATSGRFQETQYF.